The source of this T cell receptor beta chain is a study of identical twins. Study conclusions and caveats: Alpha sequences out of frame and shared by twins had excess low generation probability.

Only healthy Caucasians were enrolled as donors. A universal primer site was created by template switching, with the cDNA bearing unique molecular identifiers. TCRdb fed the 5' RACE reads into MiXCR, producing one record per CDR3 protein. The sample has roughly 1,500,000 distinct CDR3 sequences; more than 30% are singletons. At least ten counts were recorded for this clonotype. Its specificity is unknown. CDR1 and CDR2 (germline): SQVTM, ANQGSEA. The length of the CDR3 is 13 residues. The V end was cut by 7 bases, the J end by 3 bases, with 15 bases between. This chain uses TRBV29-1 with TRBJ2-5; D may correspond to TRBD1 or TRBD2 (5 bases each). Material for sequencing was cord blood. The TCR originated in a newborn girl in good health. For the CDR3, the DNA is TGCAGCGGTTCTCCGGGACGAAAAGAGACCCAGTACTTC. Protein: CSGSPGRKETQYF.